What follows are 20 T cell receptor beta chains derived from one specimen sequenced in a study of regulatory T cells (dated by TCRdb to 2017 to 2018). Findings and caveats that apply to the study as a whole: Hydrophobic residues at CDR3 positions 6 and 7 were enriched in conventional CD4+ T cells from CD3G-deficient patients, which suggests more self-reactive specificities.

Library preparation used the immunoSEQ multiplex PCR assay. The multiplex PCR relied on 52 forward TRBV primers and 13 reverse TRBJ primers, and amplification bias was corrected through assay-based and computational methods. TCRdb obtained this table from immuneACCESS and retained in-frame rearrangements with V and J assigned. These tables miss some clones; where compared with another copy, unresolved V genes account for less than half of the shortfall, and the remainder is unexplained. In all, the sample holds nearly 30,000 clones, and around 93% of those were seen once. Around 1.5% of the sample comes from the top ten. Their recognized antigens are unknown. Sequencing was done on a sample of conventional CD4+ T cells sorted from blood. These receptors came from a person between 18 and 35 years old with CD3G deficiency.

V and J are TRBV28 and TRBJ2-7, with D perhaps given as TRBD1 or TRBD2 (5 bases each). V lost 5 bases to trimming and J lost 0 bases, with 14 bases between them. The V gene's germline CDR1 is MDHEN and CDR2 SYDVKM. CDR3 size: 15 residues. For the CDR3, the DNA is TGTGCCAGCAGTACTGAAGGGACCAGCTCCTACGAGCAGTACTTC. This sequence encodes CASSTEGTSSYEQYF.

The genes are TRBV7-9 and TRBJ2-3, with 10 bases that match TRBD2. CDR3 size: 16 residues. With 1 base clipped from V and 5 bases from J, the junction kept 6 bases outside the gene matches. Germline values: CDR1 SEHNR, CDR2 FQNEAQ (reference sequence). The CDR3 loop reads CASSLGTSGKIDTQYF. DNA of the CDR3: TGTGCCAGCAGCTTAGGAACTAGCGGGAAGATAGATACGCAGTATTTT.

The rearrangement uses TRBV19 and TRBJ1-5; maybe TRBD1 (6 bases). Trimming cost V 0 bases and J 4 bases, with 10 bases left between them. Per the germline V gene, CDR1 is LNHDA and CDR2 is SQIVND (reference sequence). This CDR3 comprises 15 residues. CDR3 region: CASSIEDRKNQPQHF. The CDR3 DNA reads as TGTGCCAGTAGTATAGAGGACAGAAAAAATCAGCCCCAGCATTTT.

This clone occurred once. The chain uses TRBV5-1 and TRBJ2-1; the D is unclear. The V end was cut by 0 bases, the J end by 10 bases, with 11 bases between. The CDR3 loop spans 13 amino acids. Germline V lookup: CDR1 SGHRS, CDR2 YFSETQ. As DNA, the CDR3 is TGCGCCAGCAGCTTGGAGGGTCGGGCAGAGCAGTTCTTC. Its translation: CASSLEGRAEQFF. Filled out from reference TRBV5-1 and TRBJ2-1, the complete variable domain reads KAGVTQTPRYLIKTRGQQVTLSCSPISGHRSVSWYQQTPGQGLQFLFEYFSETQRNKGNFPGRFSGRQFSNSRSEMNVSTLELGDSALYLCASSLEGRAEQFFGPGTRLTVL.

V and J are TRBV6-1 and TRBJ2-7; 9 bases fit TRBD1. The CDR3 is 14 amino acids. The V gene's germline CDR1 is MNHNS and CDR2 SASEGT. After removal of 2 bases from V and 5 bases from J, the junction contained 4 bases not matched to a gene. CDR3 in amino acids: CASSEHRGPDEQYF. The CDR3 coding sequence is TGTGCCAGCAGTGAACACAGGGGGCCGGACGAGCAGTACTTC.

The J gene is TRBJ2-6, the V gene TRBV6-1; D unresolved. The CDR3 runs to 15 residues. Germline CDR1 is MNHNS and CDR2 is SASEGT. The germline V and J ends were trimmed by 7 bases and 2 bases, with 12 bases remaining between them. The CDR3 here is CASMRGEAGANVLTF. Here the CDR3 DNA reads TGTGCCAGCATGCGTGGGGAAGCTGGGGCCAACGTCCTGACTTTC.

V gene TRBV4-1 combines with J gene TRBJ2-3; unclear D gene. Germline CDR1 MGHRA, CDR2 YSYEKL. The length of the CDR3 is 15 residues. Trimming left V 2 bases short and J 4 bases short, with 13 bases between. The DNA for the CDR3 is TGCGCCAGCAGCCAACGGCCAGGCGAGGCAGATACGCAGTATTTT. Protein: CASSQRPGEADTQYF.

This rearrangement joins TRBV5-1 to TRBJ2-7; 9 positions agree with TRBD1. The CDR3 has 13 amino acids. CDR1 is SGHRS, CDR2 YFSETQ, per germline. Trimming took 2 bases from V and 5 from J; bases not matched to a gene: 2. The CDR3 here is CASSFGTGHEQYF. Written as DNA, the CDR3 is TGCGCCAGCAGCTTTGGGACAGGGCACGAGCAGTACTTC.

The rearrangement joins TRBV30 to TRBJ1-1; no reliable D call. Germline V gene sequence: CDR1 GTSNPN, CDR2 SVGIG (reference sequence). The CDR3 is made up of 13 amino acids. V gave up 0 bases and J gave up 5 bases, with 10 bases separating them. DNA for the CDR3: TGTGCCTGGAGTGTACAAGTGGGAACTGAAGCTTTCTTT. Encoded protein: CAWSVQVGTEAFF.

The gene calls are TRBV28 and TRBJ2-1; TRBD2 might be the D (5 bases). Trimming took 3 bases from V and 7 from J, leaving 10 bases between them. This CDR3 comprises 13 residues. Germline values: CDR1 MDHEN, CDR2 SYDVKM. CDR3 DNA sequence: TGTGCCAGCAGTTTTTACGGGATTAATGAGCAGTTCTTC. Encoded protein: CASSFYGINEQFF. Looking up the rest from reference TRBV28 and TRBJ2-1 gives the full variable domain: DVKVTQSSRYLVKRTGEKVFLECVQDMDHENMFWYRQDPGLGLRLIYFSYDVKMKEKGDIPEGYSVSREKKERFSLILESASTNQTSMYLCASSFYGINEQFFGPGTRLTVL.

The CDR3 is CASSRGQGRDEQFF. The CDR3 DNA follows: TGCGCCAGCAGCAGGGGACAGGGGAGAGATGAGCAGTTCTTC. The rearrangement uses TRBV5-1 and TRBJ2-1, with 10 bases that match TRBD1. The CDR3 loop spans 14 amino acids. The trim removed 4 bases at V and 8 bases at J, leaving 6 bases unmatched. The germline V gene encodes CDR1 SGHRS and CDR2 YFSETQ.

In this sample, this clone turned up once. V gene TRBV4-3 combines with J gene TRBJ2-5, with 12 bases identical to TRBD2. V gave up 2 bases and J gave up 2 bases; unmatched junction bases: 0. Germline V lookup: CDR1 LGHNA, CDR2 YSLEER. The CDR3 is 15 residues long. CDR3 sequence (DNA): TGCGCCAGCAGCCAACTAGCGGGGGGGCAAGAGACCCAGTACTTC. Translation gives CASSQLAGGQETQYF.

The rearrangement links TRBV2 to TRBJ2-7; D is undetermined. This CDR3 comprises 12 residues. From germline, CDR1 is SNHLY and CDR2 FYNNEI. Deletions cut 6 bases from V and 4 bases from J, with 10 bases between. CDR3 loop: CASRAYGYEQYF. The CDR3 nucleotides are TGTGCCAGCAGGGCCTACGGTTACGAGCAGTACTTC.

The chain couples TRBV6-5 to TRBJ2-7, with 8 bases lining up with TRBD2. The trim removed 2 bases at V and 9 bases at J, leaving 15 bases unmatched. The germline V gene has CDR1 MNHEY and CDR2 SVGAGI. There are 16 residues in the CDR3. The CDR3 DNA sequence: TGTGCCAGCAGTTACCCCTCCGGGAGGGCGGTATGTGGGCAGTACGTC. It is translated as CASSYPSGRAVCGQYV.

This sequence joins TRBV5-1 and TRBJ2-1, with D perhaps matching TRBD2 (6 bases). Germline loops: CDR1 SGHRS, CDR2 YFSETQ. The V end was cut by 4 bases, the J end by 4 bases, with 18 bases between. This CDR3 has 16 amino acids. DNA of the CDR3: TGCGCCAGCAGCACGTCGTGGGGCAGCGGGTACAATGAGCAGTTCTTC. This gives the protein CASSTSWGSGYNEQFF.

This clone came up once. The chain links TRBV29-1 to TRBJ1-2, with D maybe TRBD1 (5 bases). Per the germline V gene, CDR1 is SQVTM and CDR2 is ANQGSEA. The V and J ends lost 3 bases and 3 bases respectively, with 17 bases between them. The CDR3 spans 15 residues. CDR3 residues: CSVEGSKGKDYGYTF. In nucleotides, the CDR3 is TGCAGCGTTGAGGGGTCGAAGGGGAAGGACTATGGCTACACCTTC.

V is TRBV5-1 and J is TRBJ1-1; no definite D call. V was trimmed by 4 bases and J by 4 bases, leaving 11 bases between them. Germline values: CDR1 SGHRS, CDR2 YFSETQ. The CDR3 has 13 amino acids. Here the CDR3 reads CASSPGYSTEAFF. CDR3 in DNA: TGCGCCAGCAGCCCGGGATATAGCACTGAAGCTTTCTTT.

This clone is a singleton in its sample. The chain links TRBV28 to TRBJ2-5, with TRBD2 identical over 14 bases. CDR1 and CDR2 (germline): MDHEN, SYDVKM. The V segment lost 8 bases and the J segment 1 base; nucleotides outside the gene matches: 6. The CDR3 extends over 16 amino acids. The CDR3 DNA sequence: TGTGCCAGCGGAGGGACTAGCGGGAGTCGCCAAGAGACCCAGTACTTC. The encoded protein is CASGGTSGSRQETQYF.

The J gene is TRBJ1-1, the V gene TRBV5-1; D remains ambiguous. Per the germline V gene, CDR1 is SGHRS and CDR2 is YFSETQ. Trimming shortened V by 4 bases and J by 4 bases, and 11 bases separated the two germline ends. The CDR3 runs 13 residues. The CDR3, as DNA: TGCGCCAGCAGCCCGGGCACCTTCACTGAAGCTTTCTTT. Its translation is CASSPGTFTEAFF.

The V call is TRBV21-1, the J call TRBJ2-7. TRBV21-1 is assigned pseudogene status. The CDR3 length is 15 residues. CDR3 coding DNA: TGTGCCAGCAGCCCCCCGATTGGTTGCATGTACGAGCAGTACTTC. Translation gives CASSPPIGCMYEQYF.